The clone carrying this TCR beta chain was counted between two and nine times. Antigen: not known. The sample is drawn from a study of CD8 T cells in ankylosing spondylitis. Germline V lookup: CDR1 DFQATT, CDR2 SNEGSKA (reference sequence). This CDR3 spans 16 amino acids. V lost 6 bases and J lost 4; bases outside the gene matches: 11. One entry per CDR3 protein results from TCRdb running MiXCR on the 5' RACE reads. This table holds some 450,000 distinct CDR3 sequences, 15% to 20% found once. The study, taken as a whole, reports: Enrichment of disease-linked clones was reportedly significant in matched ankylosing spondylitis synovial fluid. Disease-linked clones bore a CD8+ phenotype and were relatively rare in peripheral blood. It appeared that ankylosing spondylitis blood was characterized by a TCR beta motif of several highly homologous variants. Certain motif variants had earlier appeared in reactive arthritis synovial fluid and blood.

Sequenced material: blood, either unsorted or a sorted T cell fraction (not recorded which). The sequence derives from a male donor with ankylosing spondylitis. The genes are TRBV20-1 and TRBJ2-3, with 12 bases matching TRBD2. In nucleotides, the CDR3 is TGCAGTGCCCCCCCGACTAGCGGGGGCCGACCAGATACGCAGTATTTT. It yields the protein CSAPPTSGGRPDTQYF.